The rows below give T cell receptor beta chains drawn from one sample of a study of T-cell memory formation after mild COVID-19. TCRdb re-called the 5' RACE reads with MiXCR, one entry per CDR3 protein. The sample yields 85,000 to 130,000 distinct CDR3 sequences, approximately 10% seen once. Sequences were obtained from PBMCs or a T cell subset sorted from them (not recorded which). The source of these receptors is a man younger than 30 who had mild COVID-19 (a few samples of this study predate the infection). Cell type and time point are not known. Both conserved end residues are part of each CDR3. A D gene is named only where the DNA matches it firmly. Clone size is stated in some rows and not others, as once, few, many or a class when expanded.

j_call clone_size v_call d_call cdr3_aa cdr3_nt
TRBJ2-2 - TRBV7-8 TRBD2 CASSGENTGELFF TGTGCCAGTAGCGGGGAGAACACCGGGGAGCTGTTTTTT
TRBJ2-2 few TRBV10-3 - CAIRDGSAGELFF TGTGCCATCAGGGACGGGTCGGCCGGGGAGCTGTTTTTT
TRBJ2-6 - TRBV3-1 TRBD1 CASRSTGVGANVLTF TGTGCCAGCAGATCCACAGGGGTTGGGGCCAACGTCCTGACTTTC
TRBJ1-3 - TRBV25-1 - CASSEVRNTIYF TGTGCCAGCAGTGAGGTACGAAACACCATATATTTT
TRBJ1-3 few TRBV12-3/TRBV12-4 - CASSLGPQGFGNTIYF TGTGCCAGCAGTTTAGGTCCCCAAGGGTTCGGAAACACCATATATTTT
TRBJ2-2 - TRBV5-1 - CASSTGTGELFF TGCGCCAGCAGTACAGGCACCGGGGAGCTGTTTTTT
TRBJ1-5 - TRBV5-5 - CASSRDSLGQPQHF TGTGCCAGCAGTCGGGACTCCCTTGGTCAGCCCCAGCATTTT
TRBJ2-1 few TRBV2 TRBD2 CASSPGGGADEQFF TGTGCCAGCAGTCCGGGCGGGGGGGCCGATGAGCAGTTCTTC
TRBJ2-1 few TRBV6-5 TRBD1 CASSWGQGRNEQFF TGTGCCAGCAGTTGGGGACAGGGGCGGAATGAGCAGTTCTTC
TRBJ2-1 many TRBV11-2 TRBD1 CASSFLGQGSYNEQFF TGTGCCAGCAGCTTCCTTGGACAGGGCTCCTACAATGAGCAGTTCTTC
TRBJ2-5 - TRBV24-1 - CATSGSVVETQYF TGTGCCACCAGTGGGTCAGTCGTCGAGACCCAGTACTTC
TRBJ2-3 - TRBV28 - CASRSRRRGGADTQYF TGTGCCAGCAGGTCCCGCCGTAGGGGGGGGGCAGATACGCAGTATTTT
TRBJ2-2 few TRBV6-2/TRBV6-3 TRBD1 CASSYGFGQGPTGELFF TGTGCCAGCAGTTACGGTTTCGGACAGGGACCCACCGGGGAGCTGTTTTTT
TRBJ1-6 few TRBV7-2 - CASRAGGRGNSPLHF TGTGCCAGCAGGGCCGGGGGGAGGGGTAATTCACCCCTCCACTTT
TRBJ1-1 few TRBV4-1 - CASSQRTQNTEAFF TGCGCCAGCAGCCAAAGAACACAGAACACTGAAGCTTTCTTT
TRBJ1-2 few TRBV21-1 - CASSKAPTGLNPPTNYGYTF TGTGCCAGCAGCAAAGCACCGACAGGCCTTAACCCCCCTACTAACTATGGCTACACCTTC
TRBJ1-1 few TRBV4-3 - CASSQEGSPSTEAFF TGCGCCAGCAGCCAAGAGGGGAGTCCCAGCACTGAAGCTTTCTTT
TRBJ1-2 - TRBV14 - CASSGPGVYGYTF TGTGCCAGCAGCGGCCCAGGAGTTTATGGCTACACCTTC
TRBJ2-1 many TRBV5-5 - CASSFRDNEQFF TGTGCCAGCAGCTTCCGGGACAATGAGCAGTTCTTC
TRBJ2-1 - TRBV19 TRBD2 CASSLSGGTYNEQFF TGTGCCAGTAGCCTTAGCGGGGGGACCTATAATGAGCAGTTCTTC
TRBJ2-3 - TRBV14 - CASSQDQSRAHTDTQYF TGTGCCAGCAGCCAAGATCAGTCCAGGGCTCACACAGATACGCAGTATTTT
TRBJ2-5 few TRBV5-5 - CASSLSTEETQYF TGTGCCAGCAGCTTGTCTACGGAAGAGACCCAGTACTTC